Below, 17 T cell receptor beta chains from the same sample are listed, as sequenced in a study of PD-L1 blockade in urothelial cancer. Generated by immunoSEQ multiplex PCR, the TCRdb table keeps only in-frame clones and is missing some. The data contain tens of thousands of clones, about 86% of them singletons. Sample time point: pretreatment peripheral blood. Sample: PBMCs, taken around atezolizumab (anti-PD-L1) treatment. Source of these receptors: a man between 60 and 75 years old with urothelial cancer.

The rearrangement joins TRBV28 to TRBJ2-1, with D possibly TRBD2 on 6 matching bases. The CDR3 spans 12 residues. The germline CDR1 and CDR2 sequences are MDHEN and SYDVKM. V was pared by 2 bases and J by 15 bases, with 14 bases between. CDR3 region: CASSLKRAKGFF. Here the CDR3 DNA reads TGTGCCAGCAGTTTAAAGCGGGCGAAGGGGTTCTTC.

The rearrangement uses TRBV5-5 and TRBJ1-6; 7 nucleotides agree with TRBD1. Germline values: CDR1 SGHKS, CDR2 YYEKEE (reference sequence). CDR3 length equals 18 residues. V gave up 4 bases and J gave up 0 bases; unmatched junction bases: 10. CDR3 amino acids: CASSATGTYSSYNSPLHF. Here the CDR3 DNA reads TGTGCCAGCAGCGCGACAGGGACATATAGCTCCTATAATTCACCCCTCCACTTT.

The rearrangement uses TRBV30 and TRBJ1-3; no firm D call. Germline loops: CDR1 GTSNPN, CDR2 SVGIG (reference sequence). The ends were cut back, 7 bases at V and 3 bases at J, with 16 bases in the middle. The CDR3 has 14 residues. The DNA of the CDR3 is TGTGCCTCCCACCCGGCGGGAGGTGGAAACACCATATATTTT. Its protein product is CASHPAGGGNTIYF.

The chain couples TRBV30 to TRBJ1-5, with D perhaps matching TRBD1 (6 bases). This CDR3 is built from 14 residues. V lost 3 bases and J 1 base, leaving 10 bases between the germline ends. Germline values: CDR1 GTSNPN, CDR2 SVGIG (reference sequence). The CDR3 coding sequence is TGTGCCTGGAGAGGGGGGGGAAGCAATCAGCCCCAGCATTTT. Its translation: CAWRGGGSNQPQHF.

V is TRBV9 and J is TRBJ2-1, with 8 bases matching TRBD1. Germline V gene sequence: CDR1 SGDLS, CDR2 YYNGEE. The CDR3 runs 17 residues. The V segment lost 2 bases and the J segment 3 bases; nucleotides outside the gene matches: 10. As DNA, the CDR3 is TGTGCCAGCAGCGTCTCCTCCAGGGGGCCCTACTACAATGAGCAGTTCTTC. The encoded protein is CASSVSSRGPYYNEQFF.

The chain joins TRBV5-5 to TRBJ2-2, with TRBD2 identical over 10 bases. V trimming: 4 bases; J trimming: 4 bases; junction bases outside the gene matches: 10. The CDR3 runs to 17 residues. Looked up from germline, CDR1 is SGHKS and CDR2 is YYEKEE (reference sequence). The CDR3 sequence is CASSHGGASGGTGELFF. The CDR3 nucleotides are TGTGCCAGCAGCCATGGCGGAGCTAGCGGGGGCACCGGGGAGCTGTTTTTT. Based on the CDR3 plus reference TRBV5-5 and TRBJ2-2, the full variable domain is DAGVTQSPTHLIKTRGQQVTLRCSPISGHKSVSWYQQVLGQGPQFIFQYYEKEERGRGNFPDRFSARQFPNYSSELNVNALLLGDSALYLCASSHGGASGGTGELFFGEGSRLTVL.

The chain combines TRBV9 with TRBJ2-5; 7 nucleotides align to TRBD1. The germline V gene has CDR1 SGDLS and CDR2 YYNGEE. Unmatched junction bases numbered 7, after V lost 4 bases and J lost 1 base. The CDR3 runs to 15 residues. CDR3 DNA: TGTGCCAGCAGCTTCCTGGGACAGACCCAAGAGACCCAGTACTTC. Residues: CASSFLGQTQETQYF.

The chain is built from TRBV30 and TRBJ2-3; D is possibly TRBD1 (6 bases). Trimming removed 5 bases from V and 0 bases from J, with 15 bases in between. This CDR3 region has 15 residues. The germline V gene encodes CDR1 GTSNPN and CDR2 SVGIG (reference sequence). CDR3 protein: CAWVGDIISTDTQYF. CDR3 DNA: TGTGCCTGGGTAGGGGACATCATCAGCACAGATACGCAGTATTTT. Together with reference TRBV30 and TRBJ2-3, the CDR3 gives the full variable domain: SQTIHQWPATLVQPVGSPLSLECTVEGTSNPNLYWYRQAAGRGLQLLFYSVGIGQISSEVPQNLSASRPQDRQFILSSKKLLLSDSGFYLCAWVGDIISTDTQYFGPGTRLTVL.

V and J are TRBV7-9 and TRBJ1-5; no firm D call. Germline CDR1 is SEHNR and CDR2 is FQNEAQ (reference sequence). V dropped 5 bases and J dropped 0 bases, with 8 bases sitting between them. CDR3 size: 14 residues. In DNA form, the CDR3 reads TGTGCCAGCAGCGAGACGGGTAGCAATCAGCCCCAGCATTTT. Amino acid sequence: CASSETGSNQPQHF.

The V and J genes are TRBV19 and TRBJ1-3; a possible D gene is TRBD1 (5 bases). Per the germline V gene, CDR1 is LNHDA and CDR2 is SQIVND (reference sequence). The CDR3 loop spans 17 amino acids. V lost 5 bases and J lost 5, with 22 bases in between. The CDR3 DNA sequence: TGTGCCAGTAGTCCCGCTGGCTCGGGGGGTATCAGAAACACCATATATTTT. As protein: CASSPAGSGGIRNTIYF.

This clone was recorded once. The chain carries TRBV19 and TRBJ2-1, with TRBD2 matching 9 bases. In germline, CDR1 is LNHDA, CDR2 SQIVND (reference sequence). The CDR3 contains 14 residues. V gave up 3 bases and J gave up 8 bases; unmatched junction bases: 5. CDR3 DNA sequence: TGTGCCAGTAGTATCCAGCGGGGGGCGGATGAGCAGTTCTTC. Its translation is CASSIQRGADEQFF.

The rearrangement uses TRBV6-5 and TRBJ1-1; TRBD1 agrees at 7 bases. Germline V CDR1 and CDR2: MNHEY, SVGAGI. The CDR3 is 15 residues long. V was clipped by 2 bases and J by 1 base; unmatched bases: 4. CDR3 protein: CASSYVAGGNTEAFF. For the CDR3, the DNA is TGTGCCAGCAGTTACGTGGCAGGGGGGAACACTGAAGCTTTCTTT.

J is TRBJ2-2 and V is TRBV7-3; possible D gene TRBD1, 6 bases. In germline, CDR1 is SGHTA, CDR2 FQGTGA. The V end lost 3 bases, the J end lost 6 bases, and 11 bases lay between the germline ends. This CDR3 is 14 amino acids long. This CDR3 is CASSFNRDAGELFF. The CDR3 DNA reads as TGTGCCAGCAGCTTCAACAGGGATGCCGGGGAGCTGTTTTTT.

Relative to its sample, this clone is medium-sized (0.01 to 0.1%). The chain is built from TRBV5-1 and TRBJ1-2; no clear D gene. Germline loops: CDR1 SGHRS, CDR2 YFSETQ. The germline V and J ends were trimmed by 0 bases and 13 bases, with 13 bases remaining between them. The CDR3 is 12 amino acids. The CDR3 loop is CASSLDGKEGTF. The CDR3 DNA follows: TGCGCCAGCAGCTTGGATGGAAAAGAGGGCACCTTC.

V gene TRBV5-1 combines with J gene TRBJ2-3; 10 bases agree with TRBD2. The CDR3 spans 16 residues. V shed 0 bases, J shed 0 bases, and the junction held 1 base outside the gene matches. The germline V gene encodes CDR1 SGHRS and CDR2 YFSETQ. CDR3 nucleotides: TGCGCCAGCAGCTTGGATAGCGGGGGGAGCACAGATACGCAGTATTTT. Translating gives CASSLDSGGSTDTQYF.

This clone was seen only a few times. The CDR3 nucleotides read TGTGCCAGCAGCCAAGTGGCGGCAGCGAGAGCTTTCTTT. This sequence encodes CASSQVAAARAFF. This chain connects TRBV14 to TRBJ1-1; no reliable D call. Trimming left V 1 base short and J 10 bases short, with 13 bases between. Per germline, CDR1 SGHDN and CDR2 FVKESK. The CDR3 has 13 amino acids.

The chain uses TRBV6-6 and TRBJ2-7; TRBD2 matches 12 bases. This CDR3 contains 16 residues. Trimming removed 5 bases from V and 3 bases from J; junction bases left unmatched: 8. The germline CDR1 and CDR2 sequences are MNHNY and SVGAGI (reference sequence). The DNA of the CDR3 is TGTGCCAGCAGTCTCCGAGGGACTAGCGGGCGCTACGAGCAGTACTTC. It is translated as CASSLRGTSGRYEQYF.